The 15 T cell receptor beta chains in this list originate from one sample, sequenced in a study of vaccination effects on CD4 cells after COVID-19. TCRdb keeps only in-frame clones here, not all; method: immunoSEQ multiplex PCR. The table shows tens of thousands of clones, with more than 65% occurring only once. For these receptors, no antigen is known. CD4+ T cells specific for antigen were expanded with viral peptide pools by the ViraFEST assay before sequencing. CD4+ T cells were isolated after roughly nine days of culture. Documented for the person is a PCR-confirmed SARS-CoV-2 infection occurring between March and December 2020. The sample in question was CD4+ T cells from PBMCs cultured with HIV peptides, obtained before COVID-19 vaccination. As to subset: HIV-1 Nef peptide pool negative control/reference culture. These TCRs come from a human donor who had a prior SARS-CoV-2 infection.

V is TRBV10-3 and J is TRBJ1-4, with D unclear. V lost 3 bases to trimming and J lost 0 bases, with 8 bases between them. The CDR3 loop spans 15 amino acids. CDR1 is ENHRY, CDR2 SYGVKD, per germline. The CDR3 nucleotides are TGTGCCATCAGTGACGGGCCAGCAACTAATGAAAAACTGTTTTTT. This encodes CAISDGPATNEKLFF.

This clone was detected a few times. The chain joins TRBV6-1 to TRBJ2-1; D unclear. The length of the CDR3 is 12 residues. Germline V lookup: CDR1 MNHNS, CDR2 SASEGT. V was clipped by 2 bases and J by 4 bases, with 3 bases between them. The CDR3 here is CASSEYYNEQFF. The CDR3 coding sequence is TGTGCCAGCAGTGAATATTACAATGAGCAGTTCTTC.

The chain combines TRBV9 with TRBJ2-1, with 13 bases matching TRBD2. The length of the CDR3 is 17 residues. Trimming at V came to 4 bases and at J to 6 bases, leaving 10 bases not matched to a gene. Germline V gene data show CDR1 as SGDLS and CDR2 as YYNGEE. For the CDR3, the DNA is TGTGCCAGCAGCCAATCACGACTAGCGGGGGGAGTCAATGAGCAGTTCTTC. Protein product: CASSQSRLAGGVNEQFF. Drawing the rest from reference TRBV9 and TRBJ2-1, the complete variable domain is DSGVTQTPKHLITATGQRVTLRCSPRSGDLSVYWYQQSLDQGLQFLIQYYNGEERAKGNILERFSAQQFPDLHSELNLSSLELGDSALYFCASSQSRLAGGVNEQFFGPGTRLTVL.

This chain joins TRBV5-1 and TRBJ2-3, with D perhaps TRBD2 (6 bases). Between the trimmed V and J ends, which lost 2 bases and 2 bases, there was a span of 15 bases. The CDR3 is 16 amino acids. The germline V gene encodes CDR1 SGHRS and CDR2 YFSETQ. CDR3 nucleotide sequence: TGCGCCAGCAGCTTTCAGCCGGGACTTAACACAGATACGCAGTATTTT. Protein sequence: CASSFQPGLNTDTQYF.

The chain is built from TRBV5-4 and TRBJ2-3; TRBD2 matches at 10 bases. The CDR3 has 16 amino acids. Per germline, CDR1 SGHNT and CDR2 YYREEE (reference sequence). V lost 2 bases to trimming and J lost 8 bases; unmatched junction nucleotides: 11. CDR3 amino acids: CASSFQRGGRGSTQYF. CDR3 nucleotide sequence: TGTGCCAGCAGCTTCCAGCGGGGGGGCCGAGGCAGTACGCAGTATTTT.

As for this clone: A read error may produce the germline difference seen at one junction end. This chain uses TRBV5-5 with TRBJ2-1; 7 positions agree with TRBD2. This CDR3 is built from 15 residues. Germline lookup yields CDR1 SGHKS and CDR2 YYEKEE (reference sequence). CDR3 sequence (DNA): TGTGCCAGCAGCTTGGGTTATGGGGACTACTATGAGCAGTTCTTC. This codes for CASSLGYGDYYEQFF.

This chain links TRBV11-3 with TRBJ2-3; 10 nucleotides match TRBD2. The CDR3 length is 14 residues. V was clipped by 8 bases and J by 8 bases; unmatched bases: 10. Germline values: CDR1 SGHNT, CDR2 YENEEA. CDR3 amino acids: CASSSTSGPSTQYF. CDR3 nucleotides: TGTGCCAGCTCATCGACTAGCGGGCCTAGTACGCAGTATTTT.

The chain uses TRBV2 and TRBJ2-7; D ambiguous. This CDR3 contains 11 residues. V was cut by 5 bases and J by 4 bases, with 6 bases left in between. Germline V lookup: CDR1 SNHLY, CDR2 FYNNEI. Here the CDR3 reads CASSSHYEQYF. CDR3 nucleotide sequence: TGTGCCAGCAGTAGCCATTACGAGCAGTACTTC.

V and J are TRBV7-9 and TRBJ2-1, with D possibly TRBD1 on 6 matching bases. Germline assignment: CDR1 SEHNR and CDR2 FQNEAQ (reference sequence). The ends were cut back, 1 base at V and 5 bases at J, with 15 bases in the middle. CDR3 length equals 16 residues. CDR3 in amino acids: CASSLEAGQFNNEQFF. In DNA form, the CDR3 reads TGTGCCAGCAGCTTAGAAGCAGGACAGTTCAACAATGAGCAGTTCTTC.

The V gene is TRBV30, the J gene TRBJ2-3; D unclear. The V gene lost 2 bases and the J gene lost 2 bases, with 8 bases spanning the gap. The germline CDR1 and CDR2 sequences are GTSNPN and SVGIG (reference sequence). The CDR3 sequence is 13 residues long. The CDR3 DNA reads TGTGCCTGGAGTAATAGGTACACAGATACGCAGTATTTT. This translates into CAWSNRYTDTQYF.

This clone was seen only a few times. This chain links TRBV2 with TRBJ2-6; 7 nucleotides line up with TRBD1. This CDR3 contains 16 residues. Trimming cost V 8 bases and J 0 bases; bases outside gene matches: 7. Per the germline V gene, CDR1 is SNHLY and CDR2 is FYNNEI. The CDR3, as DNA: TGTGCCAGCTACCTGGGACAGACCTCTGGGGCCAACGTCCTGACTTTC. The encoded protein is CASYLGQTSGANVLTF.

This rearrangement joins TRBV5-7 to TRBJ1-6; TRBD1 might be the D (5 bases). TRBV5-7 is assigned to the ORF class and has an uncertain function. The CDR3 runs to 14 residues. V shed 4 bases and J shed 4 bases, with 9 bases lying between them. CDR3 sequence: CASSGGDYNSPLHF. In nucleotides, the CDR3 is TGTGCCAGCAGCGGGGGGGATTATAATTCACCCCTCCACTTT.

This sequence joins TRBV7-9 and TRBJ2-2; 8 bases match TRBD2. The CDR3 runs 17 residues. V gave up 3 bases and J gave up 1 base; unmatched junction bases: 7. The germline V gene has CDR1 SEHNR and CDR2 FQNEAQ (reference sequence). The CDR3: CASSFPTSGGNTGELFF. CDR3 bases: TGTGCCAGCAGCTTCCCCACTAGCGGTGGGAACACCGGGGAGCTGTTTTTT.

This sequence joins TRBV15 and TRBJ2-5; D is undetermined. The CDR3 is 12 residues long. Germline V gene lookup returns CDR1 LNHNV and CDR2 YYDKDF (reference sequence). V was trimmed by 3 bases and J by 5 bases, leaving 7 bases between them. CDR3 loop: CATSRGWETQYF. CDR3 in DNA: TGTGCCACCAGCAGGGGGTGGGAGACCCAGTACTTC.

This sequence joins TRBV6-5 and TRBJ1-1; no clear D gene. The CDR3 runs to 15 residues. Trimming left V 0 bases short and J 4 bases short, with 12 bases between. Germline values: CDR1 MNHEY, CDR2 SVGAGI. The CDR3 region has the DNA TGTGCCAGCAGTTACTCATACGGGGTTGCCACTGAAGCTTTCTTT. The encoded protein is CASSYSYGVATEAFF.